This TCR beta chain is from a study of post-analysis software for immune sequencing data. The study's findings and limits: Four or five TRBV segments, TRBV5-6, TRBV5-1 and TRBV20-1 among them, were found more frequent in patients than controls.

Trimming pared 7 bases from V and 10 bases from J, leaving 13 bases between. This CDR3 spans 11 amino acids. The germline V gene encodes CDR1 SNHLY and CDR2 FYNNEI. This clonotype has just a few counts. The target antigen is unknown. Unique molecular identifiers tagged the TCR beta cDNA libraries. A single record per CDR3 protein comes from TCRdb applying MiXCR to the PCR reads. The sample has approximately 730,000 distinct CDR3 sequences, 25% to 30% seen once; the top ten hold roughly 0.53%. Sequencing input: blood. V and J are TRBV2 and TRBJ1-1; D gene uncertain. This receptor was identified in a girl under 18 with multiple sclerosis. The CDR3 loop is CASKEFLGAFF. The DNA for the CDR3 is TGTGCCAGCAAGGAGTTTCTCGGAGCTTTCTTT.